Below, 26 T cell receptor beta chains from the same sample are listed, as sequenced in a study of blood T cell repertoires in COVID-19. Using immunoSEQ multiplex PCR, the repertoire was profiled, and TCRdb retains in-frame clones only, with some absent. Of about 160,000 clones detected, 85% to 95% appear once; the ten largest clones hold 3.5% to 5%. The sequenced material came from peripheral blood. The receptors shown here come from a woman in her forties or fifties with acute or convalescent COVID-19.

This chain links TRBV30 with TRBJ1-1, with D unresolved. V was shortened by 3 bases and J by 0 bases, with 8 bases between the two germline ends. The CDR3 is 13 amino acids. Germline V CDR1 and CDR2: GTSNPN, SVGIG (reference sequence). CDR3 DNA: TGTGCCTGGAGGTACCGCGTGAACACTGAAGCTTTCTTT. It is translated as CAWRYRVNTEAFF.

This clone appeared a single time. The chain carries TRBV4-1 and TRBJ2-5, with a weak D call TRBD2 (5 bases). The CDR3 runs 15 residues. Germline loops: CDR1 MGHRA, CDR2 YSYEKL. V was shortened by 3 bases and J by 1 base, with 12 bases between the two germline ends. The CDR3 sequence is CASSQSPGSQETQYF. In nucleotides, the CDR3 is TGCGCCAGCAGCCAGTCTCCGGGGTCCCAAGAGACCCAGTACTTC.

V gene TRBV7-2 combines with J gene TRBJ2-3, with 12 bases matching TRBD2. V was pared by 1 base and J by 8 bases, with 4 bases of the junction left unmatched. CDR1 and CDR2 (germline): SGHTA, FQGNSA. The CDR3 is 15 residues long. This chain's CDR3 is CASSLETSGSSTQYF. The CDR3 bases are TGTGCCAGCAGCTTAGAGACTAGCGGGAGTAGTACGCAGTATTTT.

As for this clone: Other DNA sequences in this specimen translate into the identical CDR3. The rearrangement uses TRBV2 and TRBJ2-1; unclear D gene. Trimming removed 3 bases from V and 0 bases from J, with 12 bases in between. The CDR3 is 16 amino acids. Looked up from germline, CDR1 is SNHLY and CDR2 is FYNNEI. The CDR3 loop is CASSESRRSSYNEQFF. The CDR3 region has the DNA TGTGCCAGCAGTGAGTCGCGTAGGAGCTCCTACAATGAGCAGTTCTTC.

The gene calls are TRBV15 and TRBJ1-5; 10 positions match TRBD1. This CDR3 is built from 15 residues. With V trimmed by 3 bases and J by 4 bases, 3 bases remained unmatched. Germline loops: CDR1 LNHNV, CDR2 YYDKDF (reference sequence). In nucleotides, the CDR3 is TGTGCCACCAGCAGGGACAGGGGGAATAATCAGCCCCAGCATTTT. As protein: CATSRDRGNNQPQHF.

The chain links TRBV6-6 to TRBJ2-5, with D perhaps TRBD1 (5 bases). The CDR3 runs 15 residues. V was clipped by 4 bases and J by 5 bases, with 17 bases between them. Looked up from germline, CDR1 is MNHNY and CDR2 is SVGAGI (reference sequence). The CDR3 bases are TGTGCCAGCAGTTCGACAGACACAGCAAGGGAGACCCAGTACTTC. It yields the protein CASSSTDTARETQYF.

The CDR3 coding sequence is TGTGCCAGCAGCTCCTCAGGGCTTACTCACGAGCAGTACTTC. This codes for CASSSSGLTHEQYF. The rearrangement joins TRBV7-8 to TRBJ2-7; tentatively, D is TRBD1 (5 bases). CDR1 SGHVS and CDR2 FQNEAQ come from the germline V gene. The CDR3 is 14 amino acids. The V and J ends lost 4 bases and 5 bases respectively, with 15 bases between them.

The rearrangement joins TRBV3-1 (or the pseudogene TRBV3-2) to TRBJ1-6; D gene uncertain. The V end was cut by 2 bases, the J end by 7 bases, with 3 bases between. CDR1 and CDR2 from the germline V gene are LGHDT and YNNKEL (reference sequence). CDR3 size: 12 residues. CDR3 region: CASSQQNSPLHF. The CDR3, as DNA: TGTGCCAGCAGCCAACAGAATTCACCCCTCCACTTT.

V and J are TRBV10-3 and TRBJ1-5, with 7 bases fitting TRBD1. The V segment lost 6 bases and the J segment 3 bases; nucleotides outside the gene matches: 14. The CDR3 covers 17 residues. Germline values: CDR1 ENHRY, CDR2 SYGVKD. CDR3 DNA: TGTGCCATCAGCCCGGGACAGATGTATATGAACAATCAGCCCCAGCATTTT. As protein: CAISPGQMYMNNQPQHF.

J is TRBJ2-6 and V is TRBV7-4; 11 positions agree with TRBD2. Germline V lookup: CDR1 SGHVT, CDR2 SQSDAQ. The CDR3 runs 20 residues. V dropped 5 bases and J dropped 1; count of bases not matched to a gene: 13. The DNA of the CDR3 is TGTGCCAGCAGCCGAATCCACGGACTAGCGGGTAAGTCTGGGGCCAACGTCCTGACTTTC. This gives the protein CASSRIHGLAGKSGANVLTF.

The J gene is TRBJ1-1, the V gene TRBV24-1, with D possibly matching TRBD1 (6 bases). The CDR3 is 14 amino acids. Germline V CDR1 and CDR2: KGHDR, SFDVKD. Trimming took 7 bases from V and 5 from J, leaving 16 bases between them. The CDR3 loop reads CATSLQGSKTEAFF. The CDR3 region has the DNA TGTGCCACCAGCCTACAGGGATCCAAGACTGAAGCTTTCTTT.

The rearrangement joins TRBV7-2 to TRBJ1-3; 10 positions match TRBD1. The CDR3 is made up of 16 amino acids. Germline CDR1 is SGHTA and CDR2 is FQGNSA. With V trimmed by 5 bases and J by 4 bases, 8 bases remained unmatched. In DNA, the CDR3 is TGTGCCAGCAGCAAATACCCGGGACAGGGGGGAAACACCATATATTTT. It codes for CASSKYPGQGGNTIYF. Using reference TRBV7-2 and TRBJ1-3 for the parts outside the CDR3, the full variable domain is GAGVSQSPSNKVTEKGKDVELRCDPISGHTALYWYRQSLGQGLEFLIYFQGNSAPDKSGLPSDRFSAERTGGSVSTLTIQRTQQEDSAVYLCASSKYPGQGGNTIYFGEGSWLTVV.

The chain is built from TRBV30 and TRBJ1-1; tentative D call: TRBD1 (5 bases). The germline V gene encodes CDR1 GTSNPN and CDR2 SVGIG (reference sequence). The CDR3 covers 13 residues. With 3 bases removed from V and 3 bases from J, the gap between germline ends came to 11 bases. This CDR3 reads CAWRWGVDTEAFF. The CDR3 DNA reads TGTGCCTGGAGATGGGGGGTTGACACTGAAGCTTTCTTT. Using reference TRBV30 and TRBJ1-1 for the parts outside the CDR3, the full variable domain is SQTIHQWPATLVQPVGSPLSLECTVEGTSNPNLYWYRQAAGRGLQLLFYSVGIGQISSEVPQNLSASRPQDRQFILSSKKLLLSDSGFYLCAWRWGVDTEAFFGQGTRLTVV.

The gene calls are TRBV2 and TRBJ1-5; no firm D call. Germline V lookup: CDR1 SNHLY, CDR2 FYNNEI. This CDR3 is built from 14 residues. V was cut by 6 bases and J by 2 bases, with 11 bases left in between. The CDR3 is CASSTGSGNQPQHF. The CDR3 DNA sequence: TGTGCCAGCAGCACGGGTAGTGGCAATCAGCCCCAGCATTTT.

This chain links TRBV6-4 with TRBJ1-2; weak D call: TRBD1 (6 bases). The CDR3 runs to 13 residues. In germline, CDR1 is MRHNA, CDR2 SNTAGT. V lost 6 bases and J lost 2, with 10 bases in between. DNA for the CDR3: TGTGCCAGCAGCCCCACAGGGAACTATGGCTACACCTTC. It is translated as CASSPTGNYGYTF.

The rearrangement joins TRBV11-1 to TRBJ2-1, with D maybe TRBD2 (6 bases). V lost 6 bases and J lost 8, with 11 bases in between. CDR3 size: 12 residues. Germline CDR1 and CDR2: SGHAT and FQDESV (reference sequence). The CDR3 DNA is TGTGCCAGCAGGCGGGGAGGCGATGAGCAGTTCTTC. Encoded protein: CASRRGGDEQFF. The entire variable domain, with the rest obtained from reference TRBV11-1 and TRBJ2-1, is as follows: EAEVAQSPRYKITEKSQAVAFWCDPISGHATLYWYRQILGQGPELLVQFQDESVVDDSQLPKDRFSAERLKGVDSTLKIQPAELGDSAMYLCASRRGGDEQFFGPGTRLTVL.

The rearrangement uses TRBV10-3 and TRBJ1-2, with D uncertain. Germline V gene lookup returns CDR1 ENHRY and CDR2 SYGVKD. V was trimmed by 2 bases and J by 1 base, leaving 8 bases between them. The CDR3 is made up of 14 amino acids. CDR3 sequence reads: CAISEQADNYGYTF. For the CDR3, the DNA is TGTGCCATCAGTGAGCAAGCGGATAACTATGGCTACACCTTC.

This sequence joins TRBV5-6 and TRBJ2-7, with D perhaps TRBD1 (6 bases). Germline lookup yields CDR1 SGHDT and CDR2 YYEEEE. The CDR3 runs to 14 residues. Trimming stripped 2 bases from V and 0 bases from J, with 9 bases between. In DNA form, the CDR3 reads TGTGCCAGCAGCTTAACAGGGAGCTCCTACGAGCAGTACTTC. It codes for CASSLTGSSYEQYF. The full variable domain, rest sourced from reference TRBV5-6 and TRBJ2-7, is DAGVTQSPTHLIKTRGQQVTLRCSPKSGHDTVSWYQQALGQGPQFIFQYYEEEERQRGNFPDRFSGHQFPNYSSELNVNALLLGDSALYLCASSLTGSSYEQYFGPGTRLTVT.

V usage is TRBV19 and J usage is TRBJ1-2; 8 bases agree with TRBD1. Germline V gene sequence: CDR1 LNHDA, CDR2 SQIVND (reference sequence). The CDR3 length is 13 residues. J lost 5 bases, V lost 3 bases, and 2 bases had no gene match. The CDR3 is CASSIRDRYGYTF. In DNA form, the CDR3 reads TGTGCCAGTAGTATCCGGGACAGGTATGGCTACACCTTC.

The J gene is TRBJ2-1, the V gene TRBV11-2, with D maybe TRBD2 (5 bases). The CDR3 is 17 residues long. Between the trimmed V and J ends, which lost 2 bases and 3 bases, there was a span of 17 bases. Germline V gene data show CDR1 as SGHAT and CDR2 as FQNNGV. The CDR3 protein is CASSLQGVAPFYNEQFF. CDR3 DNA: TGTGCCAGCAGCTTACAAGGCGTAGCGCCCTTCTACAATGAGCAGTTCTTC. The variable domain in full, with the rest retrieved from reference TRBV11-2 and TRBJ2-1, is EAGVAQSPRYKIIEKRQSVAFWCNPISGHATLYWYQQILGQGPKLLIQFQNNGVVDDSQLPKDRFSAERLKGVDSTLKIQPAKLEDSAVYLCASSLQGVAPFYNEQFFGPGTRLTVL.

V is TRBV29-1 and J is TRBJ1-4; the match to TRBD1 covers 8 bases. Germline lookup yields CDR1 SQVTM and CDR2 ANQGSEA. This CDR3 region has 16 residues. V dropped 3 bases and J dropped 7; count of bases not matched to a gene: 13. DNA for the CDR3: TGCAGCGTTGACCGACTCGACAGGGGAGGGAGTGAAAAACTGTTTTTT. Translation gives CSVDRLDRGGSEKLFF.

V usage is TRBV7-3 and J usage is TRBJ1-1, with no clear D. The CDR3 runs 13 residues. Trimming removed 4 bases from V and 3 bases from J, with 9 bases in between. Germline CDR1 and CDR2: SGHTA and FQGTGA. The DNA for the CDR3 is TGTGCCAGCAGCTCTAGGGAGGACACTGAAGCTTTCTTT. Translating gives CASSSREDTEAFF.

V is TRBV27 and J is TRBJ1-2; 9 nucleotides line up with TRBD1. Germline CDR1 and CDR2: MNHEY and SMNVEV (reference sequence). CDR3 length: 16 amino acids. V gave up 8 bases and J gave up 3 bases; unmatched junction bases: 13. CDR3 in DNA: TGTGCCAGCGCAACTCAACGGGGACAGGGATACTATGGCTACACCTTC. Translated, it gives CASATQRGQGYYGYTF.

This clone came up once. V is TRBV11-1 and J is TRBJ2-2; D perhaps matches TRBD1 (7 bases). CDR3 size: 15 residues. Germline V gives CDR1 SGHAT, CDR2 FQDESV (reference sequence). V lost 4 bases and J lost 5, with 14 bases in between. The CDR3 is CASSSAGGLTGELFF. The CDR3 bases are TGTGCCAGCAGCTCGGCAGGGGGGTTGACCGGGGAGCTGTTTTTT.

The V and J genes are TRBV10-3 and TRBJ1-1, with 8 nucleotides matching TRBD1. With V trimmed by 6 bases and J by 4 bases, 7 bases remained unmatched. Per germline, CDR1 ENHRY and CDR2 SYGVKD. This CDR3 spans 14 amino acids. CDR3 sequence: CAISRDRFGTEAFF. The CDR3 DNA reads TGTGCCATCAGCCGGGACAGGTTTGGCACTGAAGCTTTCTTT.

The gene calls are TRBV2 and TRBJ1-5; TRBD1 is a possible D gene (5 bases). Germline-derived CDR1 and CDR2 are SNHLY and FYNNEI. V gave up 5 bases and J gave up 0 bases, with 8 bases separating them. The CDR3 length is 14 residues. CDR3 amino acids: CASSQGYSNQPQHF. In DNA form, the CDR3 reads TGTGCCAGCAGTCAGGGTTATAGCAATCAGCCCCAGCATTTT.